This T cell receptor beta chain was found in a study of OX40 agonist ivuxolimab in advanced cancers. At the level of the study: Patients got intravenous ivuxolimab at 0.01 to 10 mg/kg every 2 weeks.

Trimming left V 4 bases short and J 8 bases short, with 14 bases between. This CDR3 has 14 amino acids. Germline CDR1 reads SGHAT; CDR2 reads FQNNGV. At baseline, cycle 4 day 1, and cycle 7 day 1, blood was sampled. This table comes from immunoSEQ multiplex PCR, and its TCRdb copy is limited to in-frame clones, with some not included. The table includes approximately 89,000 clones, 70% to 90% detected once. The sequencing here drew on CD4+ or CD8+ T cells sorted from blood, taken in a trial of the OX40 agonist ivuxolimab. The TCR was taken from an adult with an advanced solid tumor such as melanoma, head and neck, liver or kidney cancer. The V and J genes are TRBV11-2 and TRBJ2-2; tentatively, D is TRBD1 (5 bases). CDR3 protein: CASSSQGFGGELFF. The CDR3 nucleotides read TGTGCCAGCAGCTCGCAGGGCTTCGGGGGGGAGCTGTTTTTT. Drawing the rest from reference TRBV11-2 and TRBJ2-2, the complete variable domain is EAGVAQSPRYKIIEKRQSVAFWCNPISGHATLYWYQQILGQGPKLLIQFQNNGVVDDSQLPKDRFSAERLKGVDSTLKIQPAKLEDSAVYLCASSSQGFGGELFFGEGSRLTVL.